The clone carrying this TCR beta chain appeared a single time. The sample belongs to a study of blood T cell repertoires in COVID-19. Study-wide context: Acute and convalescent COVID-19 specimens originated in the United States, Italy and Spain.

Germline CDR1 reads SNHLY; CDR2 reads FYNNEI. Trimming took 5 bases from V and 7 from J; bases not matched to a gene: 7. The CDR3 extends over 15 amino acids. As handled by the study authors: Reference gene primer amplification in the assay estimated nucleated cell counts. Some clones are missing from TCRdb's copy, which holds only in-frame ones; the method was immunoSEQ multiplex PCR. V and J calls plus clone size are reproduced from that table; the DNA served to infer D and trimming. The sample comprises some 330,000 clones, approximately 88% of which are singletons, and 5% rests with the top ten. Recruitment covered about 26 US areas and drew participants whose ages spanned about 18 to 100 years. Cohort allocation depended upon clinical history that participants reported.

The sequenced sample was PBMCs or T cells enriched from blood (not recorded which). This sequence was found in a man aged 30 to 39 who had recovered from COVID-19. This sequence joins TRBV2 and TRBJ1-6; 8 bases fit TRBD1. The CDR3 loop reads CASSRTDRGNSPLHF. In DNA, the CDR3 is TGTGCCAGCAGTCGGACCGACAGGGGCAATTCACCCCTCCACTTT. Using reference TRBV2 and TRBJ1-6 for the parts outside the CDR3, the full variable domain is EPEVTQTPSHQVTQMGQEVILRCVPISNHLYFYWYRQILGQKVEFLVSFYNNEISEKSEIFDDQFSVERPDGSNFTLKIRSTKLEDSAMYFCASSRTDRGNSPLHFGNGTRLTVT.